This TCR beta chain was recorded in a study of monozygotic twins with inflammatory bowel disease. During cDNA synthesis, UMIs that each contained a 6-nucleotide sample barcode were added by means of template switching. TCRalpha along with TCRbeta cDNA was subjected to two nested PCRs lasting 16 and 9 cycles. TCRdb reprocessed the 5' RACE reads, with one entry per CDR3 protein and no DNA. The table lists about 300,000 distinct CDR3 sequences, with more than 4.5% in the top ten. The length of the CDR3 is 15 residues. Per germline, CDR1 SGHTA and CDR2 FQGNSA. This sequence joins TRBV7-2 and TRBJ2-7; as DNA is missing, the TRBD2 call by TCRdb cannot be tested. The source is a human donor with ulcerative colitis or Crohn's disease, or a healthy co-twin of an affected twin (not recorded which). The sample comprised blood. The CDR3 loop reads CASSLGLAGGNEQYF.